This T cell receptor (beta chain) was documented in a study of early T cells in non-severe SARS-CoV-2 infection. Across the study: Unpaired chains resulted from sequencing bulk RNA of unsorted whole blood.

In its sample, this clonotype was seen many times. Antigen unknown. V was shortened by 10 bases and J by 3 bases, with 12 bases between the two germline ends. This CDR3 has 12 residues. Germline CDR1 is MNHNS and CDR2 is SASEGT. Broader study findings: Reliance on VDJdb matching favored anti-spike CD8 responses; private and CD4 specificities were missed.

Individual cDNA molecules were tagged with unique molecular identifiers, the study reported. TCRdb redid the calling of the 5' RACE reads with MiXCR, one entry per CDR3 protein. The sample includes roughly 28,000 distinct CDR3 sequences, roughly 4.3% of them seen just once. The origin of this receptor is an adult who was a healthcare worker with PCR-confirmed SARS-CoV-2 infection or an uninfected control (not recorded which). The specimen was whole blood. The rearrangement uses TRBV6-1 and TRBJ1-1, with D perhaps matching TRBD1 (5 bases). CDR3 DNA: TGTGCCATAAATCGGGGGGACACTGAAGCTTTCTTT. As protein: CAINRGDTEAFF.